The 13 T cell receptor beta chains below were found in one sample sequenced in a study of cytomegalovirus exposure and HLA in healthy donors. Primers for the PCR totalled 60 Vbeta and 13 Jbeta. Libraries were prepared by immunoSEQ multiplex PCR; TCRdb keeps only in-frame clonotypes and omits some of them. The sample holds approximately 140,000 clones, 55% to 75% seen once. Specimen: PBMCs. These receptors originate from a human donor in good health.

The chain uses TRBV12-5 and TRBJ1-5; D gene ambiguous. The germline V gene encodes CDR1 LGHNT and CDR2 FRNRAP. Between the trimmed V and J ends, which lost 0 bases and 4 bases, there was a span of 4 bases. There are 13 residues in the CDR3. CDR3 sequence (DNA): TGTGCTAGTGGTTTGGTACAGAATCAGCCCCAGCATTTT. It translates to CASGLVQNQPQHF.

The genes are TRBV11-1 and TRBJ2-1; D ambiguous. Between the trimmed V and J ends, which lost 3 bases and 5 bases, there was a span of 8 bases. Per the germline V gene, CDR1 is SGHAT and CDR2 is FQDESV (reference sequence). This CDR3 has 13 amino acids. The CDR3 region has the DNA TGTGCCAGCAGCTTTAACCCGGACAATGAGCAGTTCTTC. Its protein product is CASSFNPDNEQFF.

The chain links TRBV19 to TRBJ2-2; D unresolved. Germline values: CDR1 LNHDA, CDR2 SQIVND (reference sequence). This CDR3 has 14 residues. Trimming removed 7 bases from V and 3 bases from J, with 12 bases in between. The CDR3: CASTKETYTGELFF. CDR3 nucleotide sequence: TGTGCCAGTACGAAGGAGACCTACACCGGGGAGCTGTTTTTT.

This chain joins TRBV7-8 and TRBJ1-6; TRBD1 agrees at 9 bases. The germline CDR1 and CDR2 sequences are SGHVS and FQNEAQ. With V trimmed by 6 bases and J by 7 bases, 7 bases remained unmatched. This CDR3 is 15 amino acids long. CDR3 sequence (DNA): TGTGCCAGCAGATTCCGGGACAGGGACAATTCACCCCTCCACTTT. It yields the protein CASRFRDRDNSPLHF.

The rearrangement uses TRBV5-4 and TRBJ1-2; D gene unclear. The CDR3 spans 13 residues. In germline, CDR1 is SGHNT, CDR2 YYREEE (reference sequence). Between the trimmed V and J ends, which lost 0 bases and 14 bases, there was a span of 17 bases. CDR3 DNA: TGTGCCAGCAGCTTGGGGGCAAGGGAGGGAGAGACCTTC. Translating it yields CASSLGAREGETF.

The gene calls are TRBV19 and TRBJ2-1; the D gene is possibly TRBD1 (6 bases). This CDR3 spans 16 amino acids. The V gene lost 6 bases and the J gene lost 4 bases, with 19 bases spanning the gap. Germline values: CDR1 LNHDA, CDR2 SQIVND (reference sequence). The CDR3 region is CASSRDNFHNYNEQFF. In DNA, the CDR3 is TGTGCCAGTAGCCGGGACAACTTCCATAATTACAATGAGCAGTTCTTC.

The chain couples TRBV7-2 to TRBJ2-3; unclear D gene. Trimming shortened V by 4 bases and J by 5 bases, and 19 bases separated the two germline ends. The CDR3 contains 16 residues. The germline gives CDR1 SGHTA, CDR2 FQGNSA. Here the CDR3 DNA reads TGTGCCAGCAGCTCCTTCCCGCGACAAGTTGGAGATACGCAGTATTTT. Its translation is CASSSFPRQVGDTQYF.

The count of this clone is one. V gene TRBV9 combines with J gene TRBJ1-1, with a weak D call TRBD1 (5 bases). With 4 bases removed from V and 0 bases from J, the gap between germline ends came to 13 bases. CDR1 and CDR2 from the germline V gene are SGDLS and YYNGEE. CDR3 length equals 15 residues. CDR3 DNA: TGTGCCAGCAGCCCCGTGGACACCATGAACACTGAAGCTTTCTTT. Its protein product is CASSPVDTMNTEAFF. Complete variable domain (other parts from reference TRBV9 and TRBJ1-1): DSGVTQTPKHLITATGQRVTLRCSPRSGDLSVYWYQQSLDQGLQFLIQYYNGEERAKGNILERFSAQQFPDLHSELNLSSLELGDSALYFCASSPVDTMNTEAFFGQGTRLTVV.

This clone came up a few times. The rearrangement links TRBV19 to TRBJ1-2; D possibly corresponds to TRBD1 (5 bases). Trimming cost V 5 bases and J 2 bases, with 15 bases left between them. Germline-derived CDR1 and CDR2 are LNHDA and SQIVND (reference sequence). This CDR3 region has 15 residues. The CDR3 protein is CASSPRDGANYGYTF. The DNA of the CDR3 is TGTGCCAGTAGTCCCAGGGATGGAGCCAACTATGGCTACACCTTC.

This chain links TRBV19 with TRBJ1-2, with a weak D call TRBD1 (6 bases). There are 17 residues in the CDR3. The V end was cut by 6 bases, the J end by 7 bases, with 27 bases between. Germline CDR1 reads LNHDA; CDR2 reads SQIVND (reference sequence). In nucleotides, the CDR3 is TGTGCCAGTAGAACACACCAAATCCAAACAGGGATTGGTGGCTACACCTTC. Amino acid sequence: CASRTHQIQTGIGGYTF. Full variable domain (outside the CDR3, taken from reference TRBV19 and TRBJ1-2): DGGITQSPKYLFRKEGQNVTLSCEQNLNHDAMYWYRQDPGQGLRLIYYSQIVNDFQKGDIAEGYSVSREKKESFPLTVTSAQKNPTAFYLCASRTHQIQTGIGGYTFGSGTRLTVV.

The genes are TRBV27 and TRBJ2-7, with D possibly TRBD2 on 5 matching bases. Germline loops: CDR1 MNHEY, CDR2 SMNVEV (reference sequence). V was shortened by 7 bases and J by 0 bases, with 10 bases between the two germline ends. The CDR3 has 13 residues. The DNA for the CDR3 is TGTGCCAGCACTAGCCTCATCTCCTACGAGCAGTACTTC. It specifies CASTSLISYEQYF.

This clone occurred a few times. In DNA form, the CDR3 reads TGTGCCAGCAGTGGAAGACAGGGATGGGCCAACAATGAGCAGTTCTTC. Encoded protein: CASSGRQGWANNEQFF. This chain connects TRBV6-1 to TRBJ2-1; TRBD1 aligns across 7 bases. J was trimmed by 5 bases and V by 4 bases; bases with no gene match: 11. The germline CDR1 and CDR2 sequences are MNHNS and SASEGT. The CDR3 is 16 residues long.

This clone was counted between two and nine times. The chain combines TRBV7-2 with TRBJ1-1; possible D gene TRBD1, 6 bases. CDR1 and CDR2 (germline): SGHTA, FQGNSA. CDR3 length: 13 amino acids. Between the trimmed V and J ends, which lost 0 bases and 9 bases, there was a span of 11 bases. The CDR3 DNA reads as TGTGCCAGCAGCTTAGCGAGGACAGACAAAGCTTTCTTT. It translates to CASSLARTDKAFF.